Below, 2 T cell receptor beta chains from the same sample are listed, as sequenced in a study of CD8+ T cells in alopecia areata. Following RNA extraction, reverse transcription yielded cDNA that acted as the sequencing template. The method was immunoSEQ multiplex PCR; TCRdb's version includes in-frame clones alone and lacks a portion of them. The sample yields about 110,000 clones, 59% seen once. The material sequenced was CD8+ T cells sorted from blood. These receptors were taken from a human donor in good health.

The chain uses TRBV27 and TRBJ2-5; possible D gene TRBD2, 6 bases. V lost 2 bases and J 5 bases, leaving 21 bases between the germline ends. The CDR3 has 17 amino acids. CDR1 and CDR2 from the germline V gene are MNHEY and SMNVEV (reference sequence). CDR3 nucleotides: TGTGCCAGCAGTTTAAACGGGGGAGGCGAGGTCCGGGAGACCCAGTACTTC. Translation gives CASSLNGGGEVRETQYF.

The chain combines TRBV5-4 with TRBJ2-2; TRBD1 is a possible D gene (6 bases). The V end lost 2 bases, the J end lost 7 bases, and 12 bases lay between the germline ends. CDR1 SGHNT and CDR2 YYREEE come from the germline V gene (reference sequence). This CDR3 region has 14 residues. The CDR3 coding sequence is TGTGCCAGCAGCTTCAGAGGGGGAGACGGGGAGCTGTTTTTT. It yields the protein CASSFRGGDGELFF.